The clone carrying this TCR beta chain has only a few counts. The record originates from a study of T cell responses to AZD1222 COVID-19 vaccine. V was trimmed by 0 bases and J by 7 bases, leaving 10 bases between them. This CDR3 spans 14 amino acids. Germline CDR1 reads LNHNV; CDR2 reads YYDKDF (reference sequence). This table comes from immunoSEQ multiplex PCR, and its TCRdb copy is limited to in-frame clones, with some not included. The table lists 90,000 to 100,000 clones, roughly 90% of them singletons. This specimen consisted of peripheral blood, obtained 28 days after the second AZD1222 dose. V usage is TRBV15 and J usage is TRBJ1-5; D perhaps matches TRBD1 (5 bases). The sequence was collected from an adult who received the AZD1222 COVID-19 vaccine. CDR3 coding DNA: TGTGCCACCAGCAGAGATGCGGGGGTCCAGCCCCAGCATTTT. Protein sequence: CATSRDAGVQPQHF.